Below, 12 T cell receptor beta chains from the same sample are listed, as sequenced in a study of shared clonotypes between healthy human individuals. Measured with immunoSEQ multiplex PCR; TCRdb has only the in-frame clones, and not every one. Of 400,000 to 600,000 clones detected, roughly 95% appear once; the ten largest clones hold nearly 0.065%. Sequencing was done on a sample of naive CD4+ T cells sorted from blood. Regarding subset: CD45RA+ positively selected. The receptors stem from a woman in her twenties or thirties in good health.

The chain has TRBV29-1 and TRBJ2-1; 8 nucleotides match TRBD2. Germline CDR1 reads SQVTM; CDR2 reads ANQGSEA. Losses at the gene ends were 8 bases for V and 6 bases for J; bases not matched to a gene: 21. The CDR3 is 17 amino acids. CDR3 in DNA: TGCAGCCCTGGGATGGTGAGGACTAGCTTTTCAAGCAATGAGCAGTTCTTC. It is translated as CSPGMVRTSFSSNEQFF.

V gene TRBV28 combines with J gene TRBJ2-1, with a weak D call TRBD2 (6 bases). Germline values: CDR1 MDHEN, CDR2 SYDVKM. This CDR3 is 13 amino acids long. The germline V and J ends were trimmed by 5 bases and 11 bases, with 16 bases remaining between them. The CDR3 DNA follows: TGTGCCAGCAGTCGGGGGTCCTCCGACAAGCAGTTCTTC. This sequence encodes CASSRGSSDKQFF.

The chain carries TRBV7-2 and TRBJ1-1; D is ambiguous. CDR1 is SGHTA, CDR2 FQGNSA, per germline. This CDR3 is built from 14 residues. The V end was cut by 3 bases, the J end by 5 bases, with 13 bases between. CDR3 in DNA: TGTGCCAGCAGCTTTGTCCAATGGGAAACTGAAGCTTTCTTT. It encodes CASSFVQWETEAFF.

This clone appeared a single time. The chain's CDR3 is CAGHPGLAAPSGTDTQYF. The DNA of the CDR3 is TGTGCCGGACATCCTGGGCTAGCGGCCCCTTCGGGCACAGATACGCAGTATTTT. The chain is built from TRBV28 and TRBJ2-3; the match to TRBD2 covers 7 bases. The germline gives CDR1 MDHEN, CDR2 SYDVKM. Unmatched junction bases numbered 21, after V lost 11 bases and J lost 1 base. The CDR3 consists of 18 residues.

The rearrangement joins TRBV7-2 to TRBJ2-7, with unresolved D. In germline, CDR1 is SGHTA, CDR2 FQGNSA. The CDR3 totals 12 residues. The V end lost 1 base, the J end lost 5 bases, and 6 bases lay between the germline ends. The CDR3 sequence: CASSLGRNEQYF. The CDR3 bases are TGTGCCAGCAGCTTAGGACGGAACGAGCAGTACTTC.

The count of this clone is one. The chain couples TRBV11-1 to TRBJ2-2, with D maybe TRBD2 (6 bases). The CDR3 has 16 amino acids. Germline lookup yields CDR1 SGHAT and CDR2 FQDESV (reference sequence). Trimming removed 10 bases from V and 0 bases from J, with 18 bases in between. CDR3 amino acids: CATPRGDGTNTGELFF. CDR3 in DNA: TGTGCCACACCGCGCGGGGATGGTACGAACACCGGGGAGCTGTTTTTT.

The rearrangement uses TRBV6-5 and TRBJ2-1; 8 bases line up with TRBD2. With 6 bases clipped from V and 6 bases from J, the junction kept 10 bases outside the gene matches. The germline gives CDR1 MNHEY, CDR2 SVGAGI. The CDR3 totals 15 residues. This CDR3 is CASSPGLVLFNEQFF. The CDR3, as DNA: TGTGCCAGCAGCCCGGGACTAGTGCTGTTCAATGAGCAGTTCTTC.

The rearrangement links TRBV21-1 to TRBJ2-7; the table names TRBD2, a call not compared with the DNA. TRBV21-1 is assigned pseudogene status. CDR3 size: 14 residues. The chain's CDR3 is CASSTRLAAYEQYF. CDR3 DNA sequence: TGTGCCAGCAGCACCAGACTAGCAGCCTACGAGCAGTACTTC.

CDR3 sequence (DNA): TGTGCCAGCAGGACATTCAGGGGAAGCAATCAGCCCCAGCATTTT. Encoded protein: CASRTFRGSNQPQHF. The chain carries TRBV27 and TRBJ1-5, with D possibly being TRBD1 (6 bases). The CDR3 sequence is 15 residues long. Per the germline V gene, CDR1 is MNHEY and CDR2 is SMNVEV (reference sequence). Trimming pared 6 bases from V and 1 base from J, leaving 13 bases between.

The CDR3 here is CASSLIAVQPYEQYF. CDR3 DNA: TGTGCCAGCAGCTTGATAGCAGTCCAACCCTACGAGCAGTACTTC. This sequence joins TRBV5-6 and TRBJ2-7; D unresolved. V lost 1 base to trimming and J lost 2 bases, with 13 bases between them. Per germline, CDR1 SGHDT and CDR2 YYEEEE. CDR3 length: 15 residues.

The gene calls are TRBV6-1 and TRBJ1-2, with D uncertain. V was cut by 1 base and J by 8 bases, with 8 bases left in between. This CDR3 spans 12 amino acids. CDR1 is MNHNS, CDR2 SASEGT, per germline. The CDR3 nucleotides are TGTGCCAGCAGTGAAGACCCTGAAGGCTACACCTTC. Protein product: CASSEDPEGYTF.

The genes are TRBV28 and TRBJ2-7; D remains unclear. This CDR3 spans 14 amino acids. Germline CDR1 and CDR2: MDHEN and SYDVKM. V was clipped by 6 bases and J by 3 bases, with 15 bases between them. For the CDR3, the DNA is TGTGCCAGCAGCCCCGGGTGGATTAGCTACGAGCAGTACTTC. Translated, it gives CASSPGWISYEQYF.